Below are 2 T cell receptor beta chains sequenced from a single sample in a study of T cell repertoires in ileal Crohn's disease. Data came from immunoSEQ multiplex PCR; TCRdb stores just in-frame clones and leaves some out. The sample has around 14,000 clones; 70% are singletons. Specimen: ileal tissue. The receptors were gathered from an adult with Crohn's disease.

The CDR3, as DNA: TGTGCCAGCAGTACAAAGTCGGGGGGCGCGGGTACTAGCTCTGGAAACACCATATATTTT. This codes for CASSTKSGGAGTSSGNTIYF. The chain joins TRBV28 to TRBJ1-3; possibly TRBD1 for D (6 bases). CDR3 size: 20 residues. Germline assignment: CDR1 MDHEN and CDR2 SYDVKM. V gave up 5 bases and J gave up 0 bases, with 26 bases separating them.

The J gene is TRBJ1-2, the V gene TRBV30; no clear D. The germline CDR1 and CDR2 sequences are GTSNPN and SVGIG (reference sequence). The ends were cut back, 0 bases at V and 5 bases at J, with 7 bases in the middle. The CDR3 covers 12 residues. The CDR3 here is CAWSVRSYGYTF. The CDR3 DNA follows: TGTGCCTGGAGTGTACGATCTTATGGCTACACCTTC.